Presented here are 13 T cell receptor beta chains from one specimen sequenced in a study of long-term antiretroviral therapy in people with HIV. At the survey level, the v3.0 immunoSEQ assay was run. The data were produced by immunoSEQ multiplex PCR, yet TCRdb's version contains in-frame clones alone and is incomplete. The sample has around 6,700 clones; 73% are singletons. Here the sequenced sample was unsorted PBMCs, taken 0.2 years after starting antiretroviral therapy. The receptors here all came from a man aged 40-50 years with HIV.

The chain joins TRBV5-4 to TRBJ2-3, with D hard to call. V was clipped by 2 bases and J by 1 base, with 5 bases between them. This CDR3 has 13 amino acids. Germline CDR1 is SGHNT and CDR2 is YYREEE (reference sequence). The CDR3 nucleotides read TGTGCCAGCAGCTTCACGGGCACAGATACGCAGTATTTT. Encoded protein: CASSFTGTDTQYF.

The chain recombines TRBV28 with TRBJ1-1; no clear D. CDR1 and CDR2 (germline): MDHEN, SYDVKM. The CDR3 is 14 amino acids. V gave up 2 bases and J gave up 5 bases, with 12 bases separating them. The CDR3 spells CASSLGRERTEAFF. CDR3 sequence (DNA): TGTGCCAGCAGTTTAGGGAGGGAAAGGACTGAAGCTTTCTTT.

V usage is TRBV27 and J usage is TRBJ2-7, with TRBD2 identical over 8 bases. Germline CDR1 reads MNHEY; CDR2 reads SMNVEV (reference sequence). The junction had 13 bases not matched to a gene; V was cut back by 4 bases and J by 2 bases. This CDR3 has 17 amino acids. The CDR3 protein is CASSYYPGLAGPYEQYF. The CDR3 DNA reads TGTGCCAGCAGTTATTACCCGGGGCTAGCGGGCCCCTACGAGCAGTACTTC.

The genes are TRBV19 and TRBJ1-5; weak D call: TRBD1 (5 bases). The CDR3 sequence is 13 residues long. Trimming removed 2 bases from V and 5 bases from J, with 7 bases in between. Per germline, CDR1 LNHDA and CDR2 SQIVND (reference sequence). In nucleotides, the CDR3 is TGTGCCAGTAGTATACAGGGAGATCAGCCCCAGCATTTT. Its translation: CASSIQGDQPQHF.

The chain has TRBV19 and TRBJ2-7, with 9 bases that match TRBD1. The CDR3 has 15 residues. From germline, CDR1 is LNHDA and CDR2 SQIVND (reference sequence). Losses at the gene ends were 4 bases for V and 2 bases for J; bases not matched to a gene: 6. In DNA, the CDR3 is TGTGCCAGTAGTAGGGGACAGGGCGGCCCCTACGAGCAGTACTTC. Amino acids: CASSRGQGGPYEQYF.

CDR3 in DNA: TGTGCCTGGAGCCAAAGCGGGGGGGCCGTAGATACGCAGTATTTT. Amino acid sequence: CAWSQSGGAVDTQYF. The rearrangement joins TRBV30 to TRBJ2-3, with 10 nucleotides matching TRBD2. V gave up 3 bases and J gave up 5 bases; unmatched junction bases: 8. Germline-derived CDR1 and CDR2 are GTSNPN and SVGIG (reference sequence). There are 15 residues in the CDR3.

The chain combines TRBV19 with TRBJ2-4, with D possibly TRBD1 on 6 matching bases. The CDR3 spans 16 residues. Trimming removed 1 base from V and 1 base from J, with 11 bases in between. CDR1 is LNHDA and CDR2 is SQIVND in the germline V gene (reference sequence). The CDR3 reads CASSIGGGRAKNIQYF. The CDR3 nucleotides read TGTGCCAGTAGTATAGGAGGGGGAAGGGCCAAAAACATTCAGTACTTC. Variable domain in full (rest from reference TRBV19 and TRBJ2-4): DGGITQSPKYLFRKEGQNVTLSCEQNLNHDAMYWYRQDPGQGLRLIYYSQIVNDFQKGDIAEGYSVSREKKESFPLTVTSAQKNPTAFYLCASSIGGGRAKNIQYFGAGTRLSVL.

This chain joins TRBV6-5 and TRBJ2-2; the match to TRBD2 covers 12 bases. The CDR3 totals 15 residues. Germline V gives CDR1 MNHEY, CDR2 SVGAGI. V was pared by 4 bases and J by 6 bases, with 3 bases of the junction left unmatched. The CDR3 nucleotides are TGTGCCAGCAGTTCTAGCGGGGGGGCCGCCGGGGAGCTGTTTTTT. It codes for CASSSSGGAAGELFF.

The chain recombines TRBV28 with TRBJ1-2, with unresolved D. In germline, CDR1 is MDHEN, CDR2 SYDVKM. Trimming removed 8 bases at V and 8 bases at J, with 15 bases between. The CDR3 is 12 amino acids. Here the CDR3 reads CASGIRGQGYTF. The CDR3 DNA reads TGTGCCAGCGGGATTAGAGGGCAGGGCTACACCTTC.

A single count supports this clone. The rearrangement uses TRBV5-1 and TRBJ2-2; D is possibly TRBD1 (5 bases). The CDR3 runs 15 residues. Germline V gene sequence: CDR1 SGHRS, CDR2 YFSETQ. Trimming shortened V by 4 bases and J by 7 bases, and 17 bases separated the two germline ends. The CDR3 loop reads CASSLRTQGDGELFF. CDR3 nucleotide sequence: TGCGCCAGCAGCCTGCGTACCCAAGGGGACGGGGAGCTGTTTTTT.

The rearrangement uses TRBV19 and TRBJ1-2; D perhaps matches TRBD1 (5 bases). CDR3 length equals 13 residues. V shed 5 bases and J shed 4 bases, with 11 bases lying between them. Germline V CDR1 and CDR2: LNHDA, SQIVND (reference sequence). CDR3 region: CASSSRDGYGYTF. The CDR3 coding sequence is TGTGCCAGTAGTTCCCGGGACGGCTATGGCTACACCTTC.

V gene TRBV7-9 combines with J gene TRBJ1-3, with 8 bases matching TRBD1. The V segment lost 1 base and the J segment 8 bases; nucleotides outside the gene matches: 10. The CDR3 loop spans 16 amino acids. Germline V gene sequence: CDR1 SEHNR, CDR2 FQNEAQ (reference sequence). The CDR3 reads CASSLGRGQAPDTIYF. CDR3 nucleotides: TGTGCCAGCAGCTTAGGTCGGGGACAGGCCCCCGACACCATATATTTT.

The chain recombines TRBV15 with TRBJ2-7; D uncertain. V was cut by 5 bases and J by 2 bases, with 10 bases left in between. Germline CDR1 reads LNHNV; CDR2 reads YYDKDF (reference sequence). This CDR3 contains 13 residues. The CDR3 loop reads CATSAAGTYEQYF. DNA for the CDR3: TGTGCCACCAGCGCCGCAGGAACCTACGAGCAGTACTTC.